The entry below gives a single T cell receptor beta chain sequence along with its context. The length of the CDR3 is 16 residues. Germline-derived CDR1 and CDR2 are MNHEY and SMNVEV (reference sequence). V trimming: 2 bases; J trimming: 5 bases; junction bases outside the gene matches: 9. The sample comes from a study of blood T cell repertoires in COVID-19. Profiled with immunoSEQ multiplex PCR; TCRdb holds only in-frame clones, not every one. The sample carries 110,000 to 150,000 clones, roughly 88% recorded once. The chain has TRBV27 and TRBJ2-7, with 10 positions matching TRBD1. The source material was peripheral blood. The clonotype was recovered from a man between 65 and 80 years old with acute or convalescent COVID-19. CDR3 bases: TGTGCCAGCAGTTTAGTGACCGGGACAGGGGTCCACGAGCAGTACTTC. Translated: CASSLVTGTGVHEQYF.